This is a list of T cell receptor beta chains from one sample in a study of blood T cells in healthy people across ages. A single record per CDR3 protein comes from TCRdb applying MiXCR to the 5' RACE reads. This table has about 780,000 distinct CDR3 sequences, about a quarter appearing once. The same sample was also used in a study of T cells of mothers and their children.

Sequencing used blood. The receptor source for this set is a boy younger than 18 in good health. The CDR3 runs from the conserved cysteine through the conserved F or W. Fields, in order: CDR3 length, clone size, V gene, J gene, D gene, CDR3 DNA, CDR3 protein. D genes are given only for firm matches. Clone size, where shown, is once, few, many, or a class for clones that have expanded.

16	few	TRBV4-1	TRBJ2-7	.	TGCGCCAGCAGCCAAGACCTCCGCGAGAGAACCTACGAGCAGTACTTC	CASSQDLRERTYEQYF
14	.	TRBV20-1	TRBJ1-1	.	TGCAGTGCTAGAGATGCGACACGTAACACTGAAGCTTTCTTT	CSARDATRNTEAFF
15	.	TRBV5-1	TRBJ2-5	.	TGCGCCAGCAGCCCGACCCGGGGGGCGAGAGAGACCCAGTACTTC	CASSPTRGARETQYF
18	few	TRBV5-1	TRBJ2-7	.	TGCGCCAGCAGCTTGGACCCCCCATTGAGAGGGGCTTGGTACGAGCAGTACTTC	CASSLDPPLRGAWYEQYF
15	.	TRBV6-2/TRBV6-3	TRBJ2-7	.	TGTGCCAGCAGTTGGGACATGAAGAGCTCCTACGAGCAGTACTTC	CASSWDMKSSYEQYF
16	.	TRBV5-1	TRBJ2-3	TRBD1	TGCGCCAGCAGCTTGATGGACAGGGGCGAGACAGATACGCAGTATTTT	CASSLMDRGETDTQYF
15	few	TRBV11-2	TRBJ2-5	.	TGTGCCAGCAGCAAGAGGGACATGCGGCAAGAGACCCAGTACTTC	CASSKRDMRQETQYF
15	.	TRBV14	TRBJ2-1	.	TGTGCCAGCAGCCAATTCCGGGGGCCGCAGAATGAGCAGTTCTTC	CASSQFRGPQNEQFF
12	.	TRBV29-1	TRBJ2-2	.	TGCAGCGTTGATTTGTGGACCGGGGAGCTGTTTTTT	CSVDLWTGELFF
16	.	TRBV20-1	TRBJ2-3	.	TGCAGTGCTAGATCTCTCTACCACGATAGCACAGATACGCAGTATTTT	CSARSLYHDSTDTQYF
14	few	TRBV12-5	TRBJ2-5	TRBD1	TGTGCTAGTGGTTTGGAGCCGCCGACAGGGGGTCAGTACTTC	CASGLEPPTGGQYF
14	.	TRBV12-3/TRBV12-4	TRBJ1-2	.	TGTGCCAGCACCCTCACCCTATCCGGGTATGGCTACACCTTC	CASTLTLSGYGYTF